A single sample is the source of the 8 T cell receptor beta chains below, sequenced in a study of PD-1 blockade in classical Hodgkin lymphoma. Profiling relied on immunoSEQ multiplex PCR, and the TCRdb table lists in-frame clones only, not all of them. In the table there are around 9,600 clones, about 83% of which are singletons. This sample's time point: cycle 4 day 1 (C4D1), after less than seven weeks of nivolumab. Every patient experienced relapse after autologous stem cell transplantation, and brentuximab vedotin exposure varied. Sequences were derived from peripheral blood mononuclear cells (PBMCs), sampled before the fourth cycle of nivolumab. Every receptor here comes from a human donor with classical Hodgkin lymphoma.

V usage is TRBV27 and J usage is TRBJ1-5, with D unclear. The CDR3 spans 12 residues. V gave up 5 bases and J gave up 3 bases, with 5 bases separating them. CDR1 MNHEY and CDR2 SMNVEV come from the germline V gene (reference sequence). The CDR3 region has the DNA TGTGCCAGCAGTCTCCCCAATCAGCCCCAGCATTTT. Its translation: CASSLPNQPQHF.

The CDR3 is CASSLRVRGETQYF. DNA of the CDR3: TGTGCCAGCAGCTTGCGGGTGAGGGGGGAGACCCAGTACTTC. V usage is TRBV5-8 and J usage is TRBJ2-5; TRBD1 is a possible D gene (6 bases). V lost 1 base and J 5 bases, leaving 12 bases between the germline ends. The CDR3 totals 14 residues. CDR1 and CDR2 from the germline V gene are SGHTS and YDEGEE.

This chain links TRBV2 with TRBJ2-2; D call uncertain. The CDR3 length is 16 residues. The germline CDR1 and CDR2 sequences are SNHLY and FYNNEI. Between the trimmed V and J ends, which lost 4 bases and 4 bases, there was a span of 16 bases. CDR3 residues: CASSVAPTTVTGELFF. DNA of the CDR3: TGTGCCAGCAGTGTTGCACCTACGACGGTCACCGGGGAGCTGTTTTTT. Looking up the rest from reference TRBV2 and TRBJ2-2 gives the full variable domain: EPEVTQTPSHQVTQMGQEVILRCVPISNHLYFYWYRQILGQKVEFLVSFYNNEISEKSEIFDDQFSVERPDGSNFTLKIRSTKLEDSAMYFCASSVAPTTVTGELFFGEGSRLTVL.

The chain carries TRBV18 and TRBJ2-2; 7 bases line up with TRBD1. Germline CDR1 is KGHSH and CDR2 is LQKENI. There are 16 residues in the CDR3. With 3 bases clipped from V and 0 bases from J, the junction kept 4 bases outside the gene matches. The CDR3 sequence: CASSPQGQSNTGELFF. CDR3 nucleotide sequence: TGTGCCAGCTCACCCCAGGGACAGTCGAACACCGGGGAGCTGTTTTTT.

In this sample, this clone turned up a few times. The rearrangement uses TRBV4-1 and TRBJ1-3, with a weak D call TRBD1 (6 bases). Germline loops: CDR1 MGHRA, CDR2 YSYEKL. The V and J ends lost 0 bases and 0 bases respectively, with 12 bases between them. The length of the CDR3 is 17 residues. Written as DNA, the CDR3 is TGCGCCAGCAGCCAAGATCCGGGACACCACTCTGGAAACACCATATATTTT. It codes for CASSQDPGHHSGNTIYF.

This CDR3 is CASSFSADYGYTF. DNA of the CDR3: TGTGCCAGCAGCTTCTCGGCGGACTATGGCTACACCTTC. The rearrangement joins TRBV11-2 to TRBJ1-2; unclear D gene. V dropped 3 bases and J dropped 3 bases, with 8 bases sitting between them. Germline-derived CDR1 and CDR2 are SGHAT and FQNNGV. The CDR3 covers 13 residues.

V gene TRBV10-1 combines with J gene TRBJ1-3, with D uncertain. This CDR3 comprises 11 residues. Germline V lookup: CDR1 WNHNN, CDR2 SYGVQD (reference sequence). The V and J ends lost 6 bases and 4 bases respectively, with 4 bases between them. The CDR3 DNA follows: TGCGCCAGCAGCCGCGGAAACACCATATATTTT. The encoded protein is CASSRGNTIYF.

A few counts support this clone. The chain has TRBV7-2 and TRBJ1-1; D might be TRBD1 (5 bases). Germline CDR1 is SGHTA and CDR2 is FQGNSA. Trimming cost V 3 bases and J 1 base, with 6 bases left between them. This CDR3 region has 13 residues. CDR3 sequence reads: CASSFQGNTEAFF. CDR3 nucleotides: TGTGCCAGCAGCTTTCAGGGGAACACTGAAGCTTTCTTT.